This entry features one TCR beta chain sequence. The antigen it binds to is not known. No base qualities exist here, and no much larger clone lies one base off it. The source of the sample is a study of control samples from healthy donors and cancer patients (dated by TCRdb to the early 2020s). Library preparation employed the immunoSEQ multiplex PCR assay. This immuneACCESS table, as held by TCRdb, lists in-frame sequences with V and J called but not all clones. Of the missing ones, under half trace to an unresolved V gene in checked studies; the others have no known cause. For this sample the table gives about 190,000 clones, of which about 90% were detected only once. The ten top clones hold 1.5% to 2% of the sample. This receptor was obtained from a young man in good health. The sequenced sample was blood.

The DNA sequence is TGTGCCAGCAGCCAAGATATTGGAAGGGTTGGAAACACCATATATTTT. It specifies CASSQDIGRVGNTIYF. Rearrangement joined TRBV3-1 (or the pseudogene TRBV3-2) to TRBJ1-3, with the D gene uncertain. Counted from cysteine to phenylalanine, this CDR3 has 16 amino acids. The entry retains the CDR3 DNA only, 48 bases that are in frame from base 1. The germline V gene encodes CDR1 LGHDT and CDR2 YNNKEL (reference sequence). Relative to germline, V is 0 bases shorter and J is 3 bases shorter, with 12 bases between their ends.